This TCR beta chain stems from a study of blood T cell repertoires in COVID-19. About the study: Samples of COVID-19 (acute and convalescent) were obtained from the United States, Italy and Spain. T cells, B-cell-depleted T cells, or PBMCs provided the cDNA or gDNA that served as material.

Per the authors' pipeline: Estimates of nucleated cell counts were drawn from the amplification of reference gene primers. Here immunoSEQ multiplex PCR was the method, and the copy in TCRdb shows in-frame clones only, minus some. V, J and clone size are those of that table, while D and trimming were read from the DNA. Among 140,000 or so clones listed, 65% to 90% were seen once. The CDR3 is made up of 14 amino acids. Germline assignment: CDR1 MNHEY and CDR2 SMNVEV (reference sequence). V lost 4 bases to trimming and J lost 0 bases, with 9 bases between them. This sequence was found in a man aged 60-69 years with active or convalescent COVID-19. The chain has TRBV27 and TRBJ1-1; D is ambiguous. Sequencing was carried out using peripheral blood. Here the CDR3 reads CASSSRHLNTEAFF. The DNA for the CDR3 is TGTGCCAGCAGTTCAAGACATTTGAACACTGAAGCTTTCTTT.